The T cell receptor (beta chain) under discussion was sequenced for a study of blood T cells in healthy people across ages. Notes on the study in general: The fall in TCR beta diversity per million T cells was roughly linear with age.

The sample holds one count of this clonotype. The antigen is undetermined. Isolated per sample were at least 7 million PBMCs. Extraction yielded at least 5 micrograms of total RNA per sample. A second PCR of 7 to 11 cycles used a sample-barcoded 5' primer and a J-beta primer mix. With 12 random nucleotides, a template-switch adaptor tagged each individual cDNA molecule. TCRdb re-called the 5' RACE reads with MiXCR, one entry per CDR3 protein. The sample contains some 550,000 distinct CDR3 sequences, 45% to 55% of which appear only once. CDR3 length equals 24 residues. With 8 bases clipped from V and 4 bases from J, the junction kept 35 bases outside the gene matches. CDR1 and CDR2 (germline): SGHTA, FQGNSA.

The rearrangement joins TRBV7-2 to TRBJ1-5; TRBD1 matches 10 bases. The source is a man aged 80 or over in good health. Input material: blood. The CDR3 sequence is CASHKWPNRDRGVFVGRENQPQHF. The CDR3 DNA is TGTGCCAGCCACAAATGGCCGAACCGGGACAGGGGAGTCTTTGTGGGCCGAGAAAATCAGCCCCAGCATTTT.